These 14 T cell receptor beta chains share one sample of origin, sequenced in a study of T cell clonotyping in hematopoietic cell transplantation. The assay was immunoSEQ multiplex PCR, and TCRdb's table has in-frame clones only and misses some. Among 35,000 to 45,000 clones, about 95% were seen once, and the ten largest hold around 1.6%. This sample's time point: recipient sample about 28 days before transplant, after cytoreduction. The specimen comprised peripheral blood mononuclear cells, sampled before stem cell transplant. All receptors derive from a man aged 35-49 years with chronic myeloid leukemia. Some clones in this sample may be carry-over from other donors' samples.

The V gene is TRBV29-1, the J gene TRBJ1-1, with TRBD1 matching 12 bases. Germline V gene sequence: CDR1 SQVTM, CDR2 ANQGSEA. The CDR3 length is 15 residues. V lost 7 bases, J lost 5 bases, and 11 bases stayed unmatched. CDR3 bases: TGCAGCGGCCAGGGGACAGGGGGCCAGGGGACTGAAGCTTTCTTT. It yields the protein CSGQGTGGQGTEAFF. Based on the CDR3 plus reference TRBV29-1 and TRBJ1-1, the full variable domain is SAVISQKPSRDICQRGTSLTIQCQVDSQVTMMFWYRQQPGQSLTLIATANQGSEATYESGFVIDKFPISRPNLTFSTLTVSNMSPEDSSIYLCSGQGTGGQGTEAFFGQGTRLTVV.

The rearrangement links TRBV7-6 to TRBJ2-1; 11 bases are a match to TRBD2. The CDR3 loop spans 14 amino acids. V was pared by 6 bases and J by 7 bases, with 5 bases of the junction left unmatched. CDR1 is SGHVS, CDR2 FNYEAQ, per germline. The CDR3: CASRFGTSGNEQFF. As DNA, the CDR3 is TGTGCCAGCAGATTTGGGACTAGCGGAAATGAGCAGTTCTTC.

The CDR3: CASSIGTGGVNTEAFF. The CDR3, as DNA: TGTGCCAGTAGTATCGGGACAGGGGGGGTTAACACTGAAGCTTTCTTT. V usage is TRBV19 and J usage is TRBJ1-1, with 11 bases aligning to TRBD1. Germline V gene data show CDR1 as LNHDA and CDR2 as SQIVND (reference sequence). Unmatched junction bases numbered 5, after V lost 3 bases and J lost 2 bases. The CDR3 has 16 residues.

The V call is TRBV7-9, the J call TRBJ1-6; 8 nucleotides agree with TRBD1. Germline lookup yields CDR1 SEHNR and CDR2 FQNEAQ (reference sequence). J gave up 14 bases and V 5 bases, and 5 bases lay outside the gene matches. The CDR3 totals 12 residues. This CDR3 reads CASSAQGEALHF. CDR3 sequence (DNA): TGTGCCAGCAGCGCACAGGGGGAGGCCCTCCACTTT.

The chain combines TRBV19 with TRBJ1-2; 7 nucleotides match TRBD1. The ends lost 8 bases at V and 0 bases at J; junction bases unmatched: 9. This CDR3 is built from 15 residues. Germline lookup yields CDR1 LNHDA and CDR2 SQIVND (reference sequence). The CDR3 spells CASLPGQLANYGYTF. The CDR3 DNA follows: TGTGCCAGTTTGCCGGGACAGCTAGCTAACTATGGCTACACCTTC.

The chain carries TRBV19 and TRBJ2-1, with a possible D match to TRBD2 (5 bases). Germline CDR1 and CDR2: LNHDA and SQIVND (reference sequence). Trimming took off 7 bases at V and 0 bases at J, with 16 bases between the two ends. The CDR3 is 16 residues long. The CDR3 region is CASNPDGIFSYNEQFF. The CDR3 DNA reads TGTGCCAGTAACCCAGACGGGATTTTCTCCTACAATGAGCAGTTCTTC.

The chain employs TRBV19 and TRBJ1-4; weak D call: TRBD1 (5 bases). The CDR3 covers 15 residues. Germline loops: CDR1 LNHDA, CDR2 SQIVND (reference sequence). Deletions cut 8 bases from V and 4 bases from J, with 17 bases between. CDR3 sequence: CASRRPGRGNEKLFF. CDR3 DNA: TGTGCCAGTCGGAGACCGGGACGGGGTAATGAAAAACTGTTTTTT.

Only one count was recorded for this clone. The chain combines TRBV6-6 with TRBJ1-4; D is possibly TRBD1 (5 bases). Germline V gives CDR1 MNHNY, CDR2 SVGAGI (reference sequence). With 0 bases removed from V and 5 bases from J, the gap between germline ends came to 10 bases. The CDR3 extends over 15 amino acids. The CDR3 DNA follows: TGTGCCAGCAGTTACTCGAGTGGGGGAAATGAAAAACTGTTTTTT. This codes for CASSYSSGGNEKLFF.

The V and J genes are TRBV28 and TRBJ1-5; no firm D call. Germline CDR1 MDHEN, CDR2 SYDVKM. V lost 2 bases, J lost 7 bases, and 12 bases lay in between. This CDR3 is built from 14 residues. CDR3 sequence reads: CASSLHDRRQPQHF. The CDR3 DNA reads TGTGCCAGCAGTTTACATGACCGTAGGCAGCCCCAGCATTTT.

The V call is TRBV28, the J call TRBJ2-7, with TRBD1 matching 7 bases. V was clipped by 4 bases and J by 2 bases; unmatched bases: 11. Germline assignment: CDR1 MDHEN and CDR2 SYDVKM. This CDR3 has 16 residues. The CDR3 bases are TGTGCCAGCAGTTCCCCACAGGGGTTGAGTCCCTACGAGCAGTACTTC. Translated, it gives CASSSPQGLSPYEQYF.

This clone has more than one count but fewer than ten. The chain links TRBV7-2 to TRBJ1-6; TRBD1 might be the D (5 bases). V was pared by 1 base and J by 5 bases, with 9 bases between. Germline V gives CDR1 SGHTA, CDR2 FQGNSA. The length of the CDR3 is 15 residues. CDR3 sequence (DNA): TGTGCCAGCAGCTTAGAGGGGCCTGATAATTCACCCCTCCACTTT. Its translation is CASSLEGPDNSPLHF. Together with reference TRBV7-2 and TRBJ1-6, the CDR3 gives the full variable domain: GAGVSQSPSNKVTEKGKDVELRCDPISGHTALYWYRQSLGQGLEFLIYFQGNSAPDKSGLPSDRFSAERTGGSVSTLTIQRTQQEDSAVYLCASSLEGPDNSPLHFGNGTRLTVT.

CDR3 DNA: TGTGCCAGCACCCGACAGGCAGGGAATGAGCAGTTCTTC. Amino acid sequence: CASTRQAGNEQFF. The chain links TRBV6-5 to TRBJ2-1, with D possibly being TRBD1 (6 bases). V dropped 7 bases and J dropped 7 bases, with 14 bases sitting between them. CDR1 and CDR2 from the germline V gene are MNHEY and SVGAGI. CDR3 size: 13 residues.

The chain is built from TRBV2 and TRBJ1-2; 8 bases map to TRBD1. Trimming removed 10 bases from V and 0 bases from J; junction bases left unmatched: 4. Germline CDR1 and CDR2: SNHLY and FYNNEI. The CDR3 consists of 13 residues. The CDR3 DNA is TGTGCCAACCGGACAGGGACTAACTATGGCTACACCTTC. Protein sequence: CANRTGTNYGYTF. Full variable domain (rest looked up from reference TRBV2 and TRBJ1-2): EPEVTQTPSHQVTQMGQEVILRCVPISNHLYFYWYRQILGQKVEFLVSFYNNEISEKSEIFDDQFSVERPDGSNFTLKIRSTKLEDSAMYFCANRTGTNYGYTFGSGTRLTVV.

CDR3 DNA sequence: TGTGCCAGCAGCCCGGGGCCTGACTCTGGAAACACCATATATTTT. The encoded protein is CASSPGPDSGNTIYF. The chain joins TRBV5-6 to TRBJ1-3, with a tentative D call TRBD1 (5 bases). Trimming stripped 4 bases from V and 0 bases from J, with 11 bases between. Per the germline V gene, CDR1 is SGHDT and CDR2 is YYEEEE. The CDR3 is made up of 15 amino acids.